This TCR beta chain was profiled in a study of blood T cell repertoires in COVID-19. In the study overall: Sources were T cells, B-cell-depleted T cells, or PBMCs; the material itself was cDNA or gDNA.

Trimming cost V 1 base and J 5 bases; bases outside gene matches: 6. CDR3 length: 15 amino acids. CDR1 and CDR2 from the germline V gene are SGHVS and FNYEAQ. The assay was immunoSEQ multiplex PCR, and TCRdb's table has in-frame clones only and misses some. The sample shows some 100,000 clones, roughly 87% of them seen only once. This clonotype originated in a man aged 30 to 39 in a cohort sampled during active COVID-19. The sample comprised peripheral blood. The rearrangement joins TRBV7-6 to TRBJ2-7; 9 bases match TRBD1. The CDR3 region is CASSLDPGTGNEQYF. Written as DNA, the CDR3 is TGTGCCAGCAGCTTAGACCCCGGGACAGGGAACGAGCAGTACTTC.